This T cell receptor beta chain came from a study of T cells in Graves' hyperthyroidism and ophthalmopathy. Whole-study findings and limits: The authors' 13 V-J model separated ophthalmopathy from stable hyperthyroidism.

This clonotype occurred many times. Its antigen is undetermined. The investigators amplified TCR beta CDR3 regions from RNA transcripts. An initial round of RT-PCR targeting the TCR CDR3 relied on the HTBI primer set. MiXCR was run by TCRdb on the multiplex PCR reads, yielding one entry per CDR3 protein. This table has 500,000 to 600,000 distinct CDR3 sequences, 46% appearing once. The CDR3 is 14 residues long. The V end lost 5 bases, the J end lost 7 bases, and 15 bases lay between the germline ends. Germline V gives CDR1 MNHEY, CDR2 SVGAGI. Absence of ophthalmopathy progression within 18 months defined stable Graves' hyperthyroidism. The patients, who ranged from 18 to 65 in age, presented with newly diagnosed hyperthyroidism lasting under 2 months.

Sequencing was performed on peripheral blood or thyroid tissue (not recorded which). This clonotype was obtained from a woman aged 18-35 years with Graves' hyperthyroidism. The chain has TRBV6-5 and TRBJ1-5, with a weak D call TRBD1 (6 bases). CDR3 bases: TGTGCCAGCAGTCCTCAACAGGGAAGGCAGCCCCAGCATTTT. Amino acids: CASSPQQGRQPQHF.